This T cell receptor beta chain was sequenced for a study of cytomegalovirus exposure and HLA in healthy donors. The germline gives CDR1 SGHRS, CDR2 YFSETQ. With V trimmed by 4 bases and J by 6 bases, 7 bases remained unmatched. This CDR3 is 15 amino acids long. The PCR used 60 Vbeta and 13 Jbeta primers. Profiled with immunoSEQ multiplex PCR; TCRdb holds only in-frame clones, not every one. The table has under 200,000 clones, around 76% seen once. Sequencing was carried out using PBMCs. This sequence was found in a woman under 40 in good health and CMV-seropositive. The chain has TRBV5-1 and TRBJ1-1; the match to TRBD1 covers 12 bases. CDR3 region: CASSRPGQGASEAFF. CDR3 sequence (DNA): TGCGCCAGCAGCAGGCCGGGACAGGGGGCTTCTGAAGCTTTCTTT.